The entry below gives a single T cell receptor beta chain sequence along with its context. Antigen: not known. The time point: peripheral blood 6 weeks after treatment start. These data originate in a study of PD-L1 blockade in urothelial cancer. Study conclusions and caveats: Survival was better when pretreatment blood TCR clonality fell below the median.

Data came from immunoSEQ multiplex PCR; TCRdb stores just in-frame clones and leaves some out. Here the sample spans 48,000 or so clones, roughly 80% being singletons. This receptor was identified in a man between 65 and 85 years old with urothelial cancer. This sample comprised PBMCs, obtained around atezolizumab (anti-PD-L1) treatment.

The CDR3 is CASSAETSGRAYEQYF. The CDR3 DNA sequence: TGCGCCAGCAGCGCGGAAACTAGCGGGAGGGCGTACGAGCAGTACTTC. This chain joins TRBV5-1 and TRBJ2-7; 13 nucleotides line up with TRBD2. The CDR3 contains 16 residues. Germline V gene sequence: CDR1 SGHRS, CDR2 YFSETQ. The V segment lost 4 bases and the J segment 4 bases; nucleotides outside the gene matches: 8.